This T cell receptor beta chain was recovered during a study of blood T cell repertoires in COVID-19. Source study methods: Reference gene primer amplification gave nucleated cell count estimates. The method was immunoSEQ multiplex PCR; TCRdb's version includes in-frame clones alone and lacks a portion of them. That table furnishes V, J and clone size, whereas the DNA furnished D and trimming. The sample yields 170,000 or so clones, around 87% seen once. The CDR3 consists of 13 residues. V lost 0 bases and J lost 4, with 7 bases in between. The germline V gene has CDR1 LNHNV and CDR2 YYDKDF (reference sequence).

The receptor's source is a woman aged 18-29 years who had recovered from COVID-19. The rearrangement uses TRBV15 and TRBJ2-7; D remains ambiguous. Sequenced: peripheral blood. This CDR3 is CATSRDADYEQYF. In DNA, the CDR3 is TGTGCCACCAGCAGAGATGCGGATTACGAGCAGTACTTC.